These 15 T cell receptor beta chains were sequenced from one sample in a study of tumor-infiltrating lymphocytes in primary liver carcinoma. Bulk tissue was left unsorted, and RNA and DNA were co-extracted from roughly 20-30 mg of it. The researchers produced TCR beta cDNA from approximately 460 ng total RNA with a constant-region primer. The TCR beta library was amplified through three nested multiplex PCR rounds in a modified ARM-PCR procedure. Rounds one and two of PCR, each of roughly 10 cycles, were primed with TRBV1-TRBV30 forward primers and a C-beta reverse primer. MiXCR was run by TCRdb on the multiplex PCR reads, yielding one entry per CDR3 protein. The sample includes around 88,000 distinct CDR3 sequences, approximately 68% of them seen just once. Sequenced sample: tumor-adjacent normal liver tissue. The receptors shown here come from a man in his forties with primary liver carcinoma and hepatitis B virus infection.

Turning to this clonotype: The junction shows a germline mismatch at one end, possibly a read error. This chain uses TRBV7-3 with TRBJ2-3; D is perhaps TRBD1 (5 bases). The CDR3 runs 15 residues. Germline V lookup: CDR1 SGHTA, CDR2 FQGTGA. Here the CDR3 reads CTSIWTSYSTDTQYF. CDR3 in DNA: TGTACCAGCATCTGGACATCTTATAGCACAGATACGCAGTATTTT. The full variable domain, in which reference TRBV7-3 and TRBJ2-3 provide the parts outside the CDR3, is GAGVSQTPSNKVTEKGKYVELRCDPISGHTALYWYRQSLGQGPEFLIYFQGTGAADDSGLPNDRFFAVRPEGSVSTLKIQRTERGDSAVYLCTSIWTSYSTDTQYFGPGTRLTVL.

The rearrangement links TRBV24-1 to TRBJ2-1, with TRBD1 identical over 10 bases. The CDR3 loop spans 16 amino acids. Germline V gene data show CDR1 as KGHDR and CDR2 as SFDVKD. J gave up 9 bases and V 0 bases, and 7 bases lay outside the gene matches. Here the CDR3 DNA reads TGTGCCACCAGTGATTTGCTGGGACAGGGGAACAGTGAGCAGTTCTTC. Encoded protein: CATSDLLGQGNSEQFF.

Details on this clonotype: With a much larger clone just one base away, this may be a read error. The chain employs TRBV10-2 and TRBJ2-3, with 7 nucleotides matching TRBD2. There are 17 residues in the CDR3. With V trimmed by 4 bases and J by 4 bases, 14 bases remained unmatched. In germline, CDR1 is WSHSY, CDR2 SAAADI. CDR3 bases: TGCGCCAGCAGTGCGCCGACTAGCAGGAGGGCCCCAGATACGCAGTATTTT. It specifies CASSAPTSRRAPDTQYF.

A word on this clonotype: This clone may be a read error of a much larger clone one base away. The V gene is TRBV5-6, the J gene TRBJ2-7; tentative D call: TRBD1 (6 bases). Germline CDR1 is SGHDT and CDR2 is YYEEEE. Trimming took 0 bases from V and 2 from J, leaving 15 bases between them. This CDR3 has 16 amino acids. The CDR3 DNA is TGTGCCAGCAGCTTGGGTCAGGGGTCATTACCCTACGAGCAGTACTTC. Amino acid sequence: CASSLGQGSLPYEQYF.

This clonotype was detected once. A much larger clone is a single base away; this may be a read error. V usage is TRBV4-1 and J usage is TRBJ2-7; possibly TRBD1 or TRBD2 for D (7 bases each). The CDR3 extends over 14 amino acids. Germline V lookup: CDR1 MGHRA, CDR2 YSYEKL. The CDR3 DNA reads TGCACCAGCAGCCCGGGACAGCGGGGATACGAGCAGTACTTC. It yields the protein CTSSPGQRGYEQYF.

Points on this clonotype: The conserved phenylalanine or tryptophan normally closing the CDR3 is absent here, so this likely arose from a read error. This chain links TRBV11-2 with TRBJ2-7; no clear D gene. From germline, CDR1 is SGHAT and CDR2 FQNNGV. CDR3 length equals 14 residues. The CDR3 bases are TGTGGCGGCAGCTTAACTGACACTGCCTACGAGCAGTACCTC. Translated: CGGSLTDTAYEQYL.

On this clonotype: One junction end does not reproduce the germline sequence, and a read error may be involved. The chain links TRBV11-2 to TRBJ2-7; 8 bases match TRBD1. This CDR3 spans 16 amino acids. Germline V CDR1 and CDR2: SGHAT, FQNNGV. The CDR3 loop is CASSPLRTGYVYEQYF. DNA for the CDR3: TGTGCCAGCAGCCCCCTCCGGACAGGGTACGTCTACGAGCAGTATTTC.

Of note for this clonotype: At one boundary the junction diverges from the germline segment, which might be a read error. This sequence joins TRBV6-1 and TRBJ1-3; the D gene is possibly TRBD1 (5 bases). Germline CDR1 MNHNS, CDR2 SASEGT. This CDR3 spans 17 amino acids. As DNA, the CDR3 is TGTGCCAGCAATGAAGCAAGGGACGCCTTCTCTGGAAACACCATATATTTT. The encoded protein is CASNEARDAFSGNTIYF.

This clonotype showed up just a few times. This may arise from a read error, as a much more abundant clone is one base away. The V gene is TRBV6-1, the J gene TRBJ1-2; D is unclear. From germline, CDR1 is MNHNS and CDR2 SASEGT. The CDR3 is 13 amino acids. The CDR3 nucleotides are TGTGCCAGCAGTGAGGACCAACCCGATGGCTACATCTTC. It yields the protein CASSEDQPDGYIF.

The chain recombines TRBV11-2 with TRBJ2-5; 9 bases are a match to TRBD2. CDR1 is SGHAT and CDR2 is FQNNGV in the germline V gene. This CDR3 has 16 amino acids. With V trimmed by 7 bases and J by 1 base, 10 bases remained unmatched. In DNA, the CDR3 is TGTGCCAGCAACCACCGACTAGCGGTCTTCCAAGAGACCCAGTACTTC. Encoded protein: CASNHRLAVFQETQYF.

The chain links TRBV11-2 to TRBJ2-7, with D uncertain. Germline CDR1 reads SGHAT; CDR2 reads FQNNGV. V dropped 0 bases and J dropped 7 bases, with 19 bases sitting between them. This CDR3 has 16 amino acids. The CDR3 spells CASSLDSSYLSHEQYF. In nucleotides, the CDR3 is TGTGCCAGCAGCTTAGATAGTTCCTACCTCTCCCATGAGCAGTACTTC. The full variable domain, in which reference TRBV11-2 and TRBJ2-7 provide the parts outside the CDR3, is EAGVAQSPRYKIIEKRQSVAFWCNPISGHATLYWYQQILGQGPKLLIQFQNNGVVDDSQLPKDRFSAERLKGVDSTLKIQPAKLEDSAVYLCASSLDSSYLSHEQYFGPGTRLTVT.

This clonotype was counted ten times or more. The chain couples TRBV14 to TRBJ2-3, with D hard to call. Deletions cut 6 bases from V and 2 bases from J, with 15 bases between. Germline V gene sequence: CDR1 SGHDN, CDR2 FVKESK. There are 15 residues in the CDR3. The CDR3 nucleotides read TGTGCCAGCAGTCCCTCCTGGATTCACACAGATACGCAGTATTTT. Its translation: CASSPSWIHTDTQYF. The whole variable domain, remainder taken from reference TRBV14 and TRBJ2-3, is EAGVTQFPSHSVIEKGQTVTLRCDPISGHDNLYWYRRVMGKEIKFLLHFVKESKQDESGMPNNRFLAERTGGTYSTLKVQPAELEDSGVYFCASSPSWIHTDTQYFGPGTRLTVL.

This clonotype showed up just once. The rearrangement uses TRBV28 and TRBJ2-7; D is perhaps TRBD1 or TRBD2 (5 bases each). In germline, CDR1 is MDHEN, CDR2 SYDVKM. This CDR3 has 16 amino acids. V was shortened by 2 bases and J by 2 bases, with 16 bases between the two germline ends. The DNA of the CDR3 is TGTGCCAGCAGTTTAGCATCAACGGGACGCCCCTACGAGCAGTACTTC. Amino acids: CASSLASTGRPYEQYF.

Concerning this clonotype: Given a much more abundant clone one base away, this may be a read error. The rearrangement joins TRBV6-5 to TRBJ2-1, with 10 bases lining up with TRBD2. The V gene's germline CDR1 is MNHEY and CDR2 SVGAGI. The V and J ends lost 2 bases and 5 bases, in that order; junction bases with no gene match: 3. The CDR3 runs 15 residues. The CDR3 protein is CASSYGTSGNNEQFF. In nucleotides, the CDR3 is TGTGCCAGCAGTTACGGCACTAGCGGGAACAATGAGCAGTTCTTC.

For this clonotype: This may be a read error, as it is one base from a much larger clone. The chain uses TRBV29-1 and TRBJ2-2, with 7 bases matching TRBD2. The CDR3 consists of 15 residues. Germline V gene data show CDR1 as SQVTM and CDR2 as ANQGSEA. CDR3 sequence (DNA): TGCAGCCCCGGGGCCCCGGGAGGAAACACCAGGGAGCTGTTTTTT. Its protein product is CSPGAPGGNTRELFF.